This TCR beta chain comes out of a study of a mutant IDH1 vaccine in newly diagnosed glioma. The wider study: Commencement of vaccination occurred 4-6 weeks following radiotherapy alone, or concurrently with temozolomide cycles. The timing of visit V12 was week 35, and that of visit V13 was week 47.

Time point reported: week 35, safety follow-up. Every vaccination contained 300 ug of the mutant IDH1 20-mer peptide and was paired with topical imiquimod. Clones were sequenced by immunoSEQ multiplex PCR, and TCRdb holds only the in-frame ones, with some missing. Of some 33,000 clones in the sample, more than 75% were seen once. This CDR3 is 14 amino acids long. In germline, CDR1 is SGHVS, CDR2 FNYEAQ. V was clipped by 5 bases and J by 6 bases, with 17 bases between them. This clone was counted between two and nine times. No antigen is known for it. This chain joins TRBV7-6 and TRBJ2-7; perhaps TRBD1 as D (7 bases). The source of this sequence is a woman between 35 and 50 years old with glioma. Sequenced material: PBMCs, taken from a glioma patient whose treatment included an IDH1 peptide vaccine. Here the CDR3 DNA reads TGTGCCAGCAGCGGACAGGTTTTGGGGGGCGAGCAGTACTTC. Translated: CASSGQVLGGEQYF.